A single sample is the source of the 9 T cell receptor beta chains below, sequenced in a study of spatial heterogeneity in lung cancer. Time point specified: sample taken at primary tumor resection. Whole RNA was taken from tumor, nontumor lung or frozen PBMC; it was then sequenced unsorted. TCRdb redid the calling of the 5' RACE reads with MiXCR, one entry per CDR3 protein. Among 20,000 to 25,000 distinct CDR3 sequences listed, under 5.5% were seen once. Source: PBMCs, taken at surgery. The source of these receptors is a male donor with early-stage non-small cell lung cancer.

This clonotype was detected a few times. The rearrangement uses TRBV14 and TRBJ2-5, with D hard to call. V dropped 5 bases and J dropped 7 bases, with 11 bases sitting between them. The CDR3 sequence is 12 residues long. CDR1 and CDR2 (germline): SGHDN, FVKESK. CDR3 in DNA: TGTGCCAGCAGCATGGGTCTGGGGACCCAGTACTTC. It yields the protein CASSMGLGTQYF.

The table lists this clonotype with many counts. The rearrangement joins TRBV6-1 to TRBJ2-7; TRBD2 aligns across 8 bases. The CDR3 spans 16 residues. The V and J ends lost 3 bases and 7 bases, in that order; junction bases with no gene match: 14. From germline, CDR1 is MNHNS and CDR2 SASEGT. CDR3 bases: TGTGCCAGCAGTGAGTATGGCGGGGGGTTTCCTCGGGAGCAGTACTTC. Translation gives CASSEYGGGFPREQYF.

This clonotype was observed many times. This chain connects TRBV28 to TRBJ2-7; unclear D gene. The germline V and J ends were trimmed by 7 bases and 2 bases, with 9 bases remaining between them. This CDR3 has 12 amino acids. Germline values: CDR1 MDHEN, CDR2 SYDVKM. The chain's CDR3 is CASTAAPYEQYF. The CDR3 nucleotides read TGTGCCAGCACTGCAGCCCCCTACGAGCAGTACTTC.

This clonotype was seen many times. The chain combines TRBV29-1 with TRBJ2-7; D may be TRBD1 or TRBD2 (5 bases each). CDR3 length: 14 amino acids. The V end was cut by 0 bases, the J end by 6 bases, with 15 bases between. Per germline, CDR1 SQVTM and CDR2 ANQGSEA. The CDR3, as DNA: TGCAGCGTTGAAGATGGGTCCCGGGACGCCGAGCAGTACTTC. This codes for CSVEDGSRDAEQYF.

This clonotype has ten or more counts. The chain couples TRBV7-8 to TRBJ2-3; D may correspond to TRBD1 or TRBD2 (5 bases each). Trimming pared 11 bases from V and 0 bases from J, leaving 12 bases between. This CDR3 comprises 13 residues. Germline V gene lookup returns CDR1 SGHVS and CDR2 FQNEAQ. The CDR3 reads CAGAGGSTDTQYF. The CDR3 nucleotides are TGTGCCGGGGCGGGCGGTAGCACAGATACGCAGTATTTT.

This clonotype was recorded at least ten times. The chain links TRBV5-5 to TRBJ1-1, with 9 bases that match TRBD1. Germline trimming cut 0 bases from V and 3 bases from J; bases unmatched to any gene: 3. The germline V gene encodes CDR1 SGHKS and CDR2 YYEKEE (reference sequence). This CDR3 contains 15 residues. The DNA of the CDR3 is TGTGCCAGCAGCTTGGAGGGACAGGGTCACACTGAAGCTTTCTTT. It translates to CASSLEGQGHTEAFF.

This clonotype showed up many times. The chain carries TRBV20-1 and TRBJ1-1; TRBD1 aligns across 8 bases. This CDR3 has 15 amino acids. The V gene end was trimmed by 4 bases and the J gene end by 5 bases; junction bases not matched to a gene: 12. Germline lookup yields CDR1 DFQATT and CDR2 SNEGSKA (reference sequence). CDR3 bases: TGCAGTGCTATGAGCCCCTCAGGGGGCTGGACTGAAGCTTTCTTT. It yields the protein CSAMSPSGGWTEAFF.

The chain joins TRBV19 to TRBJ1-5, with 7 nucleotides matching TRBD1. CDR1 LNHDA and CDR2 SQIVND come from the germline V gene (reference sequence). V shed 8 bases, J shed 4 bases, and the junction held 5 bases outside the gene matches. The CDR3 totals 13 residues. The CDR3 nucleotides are TGTGCCAGTGGAGACAGGGTGAATCAGCCCCAGCATTTT. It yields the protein CASGDRVNQPQHF.

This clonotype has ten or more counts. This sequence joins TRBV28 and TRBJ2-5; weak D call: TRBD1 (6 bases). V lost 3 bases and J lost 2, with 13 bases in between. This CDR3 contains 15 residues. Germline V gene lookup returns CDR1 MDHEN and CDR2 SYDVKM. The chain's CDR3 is CASSFRGPIQETQYF. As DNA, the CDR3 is TGTGCCAGCAGTTTCAGGGGACCCATTCAAGAGACCCAGTACTTC.